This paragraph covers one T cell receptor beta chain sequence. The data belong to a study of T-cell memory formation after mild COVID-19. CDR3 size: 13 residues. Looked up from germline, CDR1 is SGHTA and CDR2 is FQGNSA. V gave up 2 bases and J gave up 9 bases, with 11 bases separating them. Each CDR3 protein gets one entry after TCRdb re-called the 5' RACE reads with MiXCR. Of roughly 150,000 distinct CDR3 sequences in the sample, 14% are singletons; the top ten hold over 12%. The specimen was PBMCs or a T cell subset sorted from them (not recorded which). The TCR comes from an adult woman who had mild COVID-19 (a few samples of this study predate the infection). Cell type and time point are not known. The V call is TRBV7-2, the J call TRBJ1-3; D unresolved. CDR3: CASSLTQSGTIYF. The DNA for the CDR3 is TGTGCCAGCAGCTTAACCCAATCAGGCACCATATATTTT. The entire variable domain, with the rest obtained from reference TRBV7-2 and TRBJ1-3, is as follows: GAGVSQSPSNKVTEKGKDVELRCDPISGHTALYWYRQSLGQGLEFLIYFQGNSAPDKSGLPSDRFSAERTGGSVSTLTIQRTQQEDSAVYLCASSLTQSGTIYFGEGSWLTVV.